Shown below are 23 T cell receptor beta chains from a single sample sequenced in a study of early T cells in non-severe SARS-CoV-2 infection. TCRdb used MiXCR to reprocess the 5' RACE reads, holding one entry per CDR3 protein. The sample lists 75,000 to 100,000 distinct CDR3 sequences; 13% to 15% were seen once. The sample taken for sequencing was whole blood. The origin of the receptors is an adult who was a healthcare worker with PCR-confirmed SARS-CoV-2 infection or an uninfected control (not recorded which).

This clonotype has a handful of counts. The chain joins TRBV2 to TRBJ2-2; D not certain. The V and J ends lost 8 bases and 5 bases respectively, with 18 bases between them. The germline CDR1 and CDR2 sequences are SNHLY and FYNNEI. This CDR3 comprises 15 residues. The CDR3 bases are TGTGCCAGCTCGAGCCTAGGAGCTCAGACCGGGGAGCTGTTTTTT. It encodes CASSSLGAQTGELFF.

This rearrangement joins TRBV4-2 to TRBJ1-1; 7 nucleotides match TRBD1. The V and J ends lost 4 bases and 4 bases, in that order; junction bases with no gene match: 9. Germline-derived CDR1 and CDR2 are LGHNA and YNFKEQ. This CDR3 has 15 residues. CDR3 in amino acids: CASSRDRAGGTEAFF. The CDR3, as DNA: TGTGCCAGCAGCCGAGACCGGGCAGGGGGCACTGAAGCTTTCTTT.

This clonotype was found a few times. V gene TRBV6-1 combines with J gene TRBJ1-1; D is unresolved. Germline CDR1 and CDR2: MNHNS and SASEGT. The CDR3 is 14 amino acids. V was trimmed by 5 bases and J by 2 bases, leaving 12 bases between them. Written as DNA, the CDR3 is TGTGCCAGCAGTCTCCTGGACCAAAACACTGAAGCTTTCTTT. Protein: CASSLLDQNTEAFF.

This clonotype has a handful of counts. The V gene is TRBV12-2, the J gene TRBJ2-5. TRBV12-2 is flagged as a pseudogene. The CDR3 length is 14 residues. The CDR3 is CASRLELLRETQYF. CDR3 nucleotide sequence: TGTGCAAGTCGCTTAGAGCTGCTCAGGGAGACCCAGTACTTC.

This clonotype appeared many times. This sequence joins TRBV6-2 or TRBV6-3 and TRBJ1-2; D is uncertain. The CDR3 length is 12 residues. Trimming removed 4 bases from V and 5 bases from J, with 8 bases in between. Per the germline V gene, CDR1 is MNHEY and CDR2 is SVGEGT. CDR3 region: CASSLHGYGYTF. The CDR3 DNA is TGTGCCAGCAGTTTACACGGTTATGGCTACACCTTC.

V gene TRBV6-5 combines with J gene TRBJ1-1; maybe TRBD1 (6 bases). The germline V gene has CDR1 MNHEY and CDR2 SVGAGI. V lost 2 bases and J 2 bases, leaving 9 bases between the germline ends. The CDR3 has 14 residues. CDR3: CASSYGDTNTEAFF. CDR3 nucleotides: TGTGCCAGCAGTTACGGGGACACCAACACTGAAGCTTTCTTT.

The chain is built from TRBV29-1 and TRBJ1-5; D is unclear. This CDR3 is built from 10 residues. V was shortened by 7 bases and J by 5 bases, with 6 bases between the two germline ends. Per germline, CDR1 SQVTM and CDR2 ANQGSEA. DNA of the CDR3: TGCAGCGAACCAGATCAGCCCCAGCATTTT. Translating it yields CSEPDQPQHF.

At least ten counts were recorded for this clonotype. The chain joins TRBV20-1 to TRBJ1-1; possible D gene TRBD1, 5 bases. This CDR3 contains 15 residues. Germline V gene lookup returns CDR1 DFQATT and CDR2 SNEGSKA (reference sequence). Trimming took 0 bases from V and 4 from J, leaving 15 bases between them. The CDR3 is CSARDQRGGTTEAFF. The DNA for the CDR3 is TGCAGTGCTAGAGATCAAAGGGGTGGGACCACTGAAGCTTTCTTT.

This chain links TRBV4-2 with TRBJ2-5; D might be TRBD1 or TRBD2, each matching 6 bases. V was trimmed by 0 bases and J by 3 bases, leaving 11 bases between them. The CDR3 has 15 amino acids. The germline V gene has CDR1 LGHNA and CDR2 YNFKEQ. The CDR3 nucleotides read TGTGCCAGCAGCCAAGAAGGGGGGACCAAAGAGACCCAGTACTTC. Translation: CASSQEGGTKETQYF.

The J gene is TRBJ1-1, the V gene TRBV20-1, with D perhaps matching TRBD1 (5 bases). The germline V and J ends were trimmed by 3 bases and 2 bases, with 13 bases remaining between them. This CDR3 is 14 amino acids long. Germline CDR1 is DFQATT and CDR2 is SNEGSKA (reference sequence). CDR3: CSARVGERNTEAFF. CDR3 DNA sequence: TGCAGTGCTAGGGTAGGGGAGAGAAACACTGAAGCTTTCTTT.

The chain recombines TRBV19 with TRBJ2-1; D unresolved. Germline V CDR1 and CDR2: LNHDA, SQIVND (reference sequence). V was cut by 5 bases and J by 4 bases, with 12 bases left in between. This CDR3 comprises 14 residues. CDR3 residues: CASSLVQPYNEQFF. The CDR3 DNA follows: TGTGCCAGTAGTTTAGTACAGCCTTACAATGAGCAGTTCTTC.

The rearrangement uses TRBV12-3 or TRBV12-4 and TRBJ2-3; D is perhaps TRBD1 (5 bases). V was clipped by 7 bases and J by 0 bases, with 14 bases between them. The CDR3 is 15 amino acids. The CDR3 here is CASTIRTPSTDTQYF. The CDR3 region has the DNA TGTGCCAGCACCATCCGGACACCGAGCACAGATACGCAGTATTTT.

This clonotype was counted between two and nine times. The V call is TRBV12-3 or TRBV12-4, the J call TRBJ2-7; possible D gene TRBD2, 5 bases. This CDR3 region has 13 residues. V dropped 4 bases and J dropped 6 bases, with 13 bases sitting between them. CDR3 region: CASSSTRAGEQYF. Written as DNA, the CDR3 is TGTGCCAGCAGTTCCACTAGGGCGGGCGAGCAGTACTTC.

The V gene is TRBV7-2, the J gene TRBJ2-5; possibly TRBD1 for D (7 bases). The germline gives CDR1 SGHTA, CDR2 FQGNSA. The CDR3 runs 16 residues. V lost 8 bases and J 2 bases, leaving 21 bases between the germline ends. The CDR3 bases are TGTGCCAGCGCCCGCGGGACAGCTCGGACACAAGAGACCCAGTACTTC. Encoded protein: CASARGTARTQETQYF.

This clonotype was counted a few times. The chain has TRBV5-5 and TRBJ2-2, with TRBD1 matching 7 bases. The CDR3 has 15 residues. The germline gives CDR1 SGHKS, CDR2 YYEKEE (reference sequence). Germline trimming cut 4 bases from V and 1 base from J; bases unmatched to any gene: 4. The DNA of the CDR3 is TGTGCCAGCAGCCCCGGGACAGTGAACACCGGGGAGCTGTTTTTT. Translation: CASSPGTVNTGELFF.

Note on this clonotype: One end of the junction does not line up with germline, which may come from a read error. This chain uses TRBV5-4 with TRBJ2-6; D might be TRBD2 (6 bases). The CDR3 runs to 16 residues. Germline assignment: CDR1 SGHNT and CDR2 YYREEE (reference sequence). CDR3 loop: CASSLGGGSGASVLTF. DNA for the CDR3: TGTGCCAGCAGCTTGGGGGGAGGCTCTGGGGCCAGCGTCCTGACTTTC.

This clonotype was found a few times. Here the CDR3 DNA reads TGTGCCAGTAGTGACGGAGGTTTAGGGAATGATGCCGGGGAGCTGTTTTTT. Protein sequence: CASSDGGLGNDAGELFF. The rearrangement joins TRBV19 to TRBJ2-2; D is perhaps TRBD2 (5 bases). Per germline, CDR1 LNHDA and CDR2 SQIVND (reference sequence). This CDR3 spans 17 amino acids. With 5 bases removed from V and 6 bases from J, the gap between germline ends came to 22 bases.

CDR3 in DNA: TGTGCCAGCAGAATGACAGGGGGGCACACTGAAGCTTTCTTT. Translating gives CASRMTGGHTEAFF. V is TRBV12-3 or TRBV12-4 and J is TRBJ1-1; 9 bases are shared with TRBD1. This CDR3 spans 14 amino acids. V dropped 6 bases and J dropped 3; count of bases not matched to a gene: 5.

The chain recombines TRBV19 with TRBJ2-2; D might be TRBD2 (5 bases). Germline V lookup: CDR1 LNHDA, CDR2 SQIVND (reference sequence). This CDR3 spans 14 amino acids. Trimming removed 9 bases from V and 4 bases from J, with 15 bases in between. The CDR3 DNA is TGTGCCAGCGAGGGTGTGTGGGGCACCGGGGAGCTGTTTTTT. It translates to CASEGVWGTGELFF.

At least ten counts were recorded for this clonotype. This chain joins TRBV30 and TRBJ2-2; D possibly corresponds to TRBD1 (5 bases). Trimming took 3 bases from V and 4 from J, leaving 12 bases between them. The CDR3 runs 14 residues. Germline V gene data show CDR1 as GTSNPN and CDR2 as SVGIG (reference sequence). In DNA form, the CDR3 reads TGTGCCTGGAGCAGGGATTTTAGCACCGGGGAGCTGTTTTTT. Protein: CAWSRDFSTGELFF.

This chain uses TRBV28 with TRBJ2-5; D is unclear. The CDR3 has 13 residues. With 8 bases removed from V and 1 base from J, the gap between germline ends came to 11 bases. The germline V gene encodes CDR1 MDHEN and CDR2 SYDVKM. The CDR3 nucleotides are TGTGCCAGCCTTTCCGCAGCCCAAGAGACCCAGTACTTC. Protein product: CASLSAAQETQYF.

The V gene is TRBV6-2 or TRBV6-3, the J gene TRBJ2-7; tentative D call: TRBD1 (5 bases). The CDR3 runs 13 residues. Germline-derived CDR1 and CDR2 are MNHEY and SVGEGT. V was clipped by 7 bases and J by 7 bases, with 17 bases between them. The CDR3 nucleotides read TGTGCCAGCACCCATAGGCCGGCAGGGGAGCAGTACTTC. Its protein is CASTHRPAGEQYF.

This sequence joins TRBV19 and TRBJ1-4, with 7 bases that match TRBD1. The CDR3 runs to 19 residues. Germline assignment: CDR1 LNHDA and CDR2 SQIVND (reference sequence). J gave up 1 base and V 5 bases, and 16 bases lay outside the gene matches. CDR3 residues: CASSSLSGVGGRTNEKLFF. The CDR3, as DNA: TGTGCCAGTAGTTCCCTCTCCGGGGTAGGGGGCAGAACTAATGAAAAACTGTTTTTT.